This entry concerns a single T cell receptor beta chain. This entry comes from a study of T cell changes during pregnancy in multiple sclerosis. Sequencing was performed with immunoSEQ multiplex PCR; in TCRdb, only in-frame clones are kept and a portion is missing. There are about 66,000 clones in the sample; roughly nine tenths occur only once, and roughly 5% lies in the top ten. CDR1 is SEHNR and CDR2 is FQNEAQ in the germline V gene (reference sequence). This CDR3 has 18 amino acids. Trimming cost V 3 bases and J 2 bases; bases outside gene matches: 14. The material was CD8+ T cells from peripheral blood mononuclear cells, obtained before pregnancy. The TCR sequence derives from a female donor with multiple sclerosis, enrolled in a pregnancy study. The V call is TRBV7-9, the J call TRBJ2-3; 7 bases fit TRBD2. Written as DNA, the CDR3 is TGTGCCAGCAGCTTCTCAAACGCTCTAGCGGAGATCACAGATACGCAGTATTTT. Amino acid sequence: CASSFSNALAEITDTQYF.